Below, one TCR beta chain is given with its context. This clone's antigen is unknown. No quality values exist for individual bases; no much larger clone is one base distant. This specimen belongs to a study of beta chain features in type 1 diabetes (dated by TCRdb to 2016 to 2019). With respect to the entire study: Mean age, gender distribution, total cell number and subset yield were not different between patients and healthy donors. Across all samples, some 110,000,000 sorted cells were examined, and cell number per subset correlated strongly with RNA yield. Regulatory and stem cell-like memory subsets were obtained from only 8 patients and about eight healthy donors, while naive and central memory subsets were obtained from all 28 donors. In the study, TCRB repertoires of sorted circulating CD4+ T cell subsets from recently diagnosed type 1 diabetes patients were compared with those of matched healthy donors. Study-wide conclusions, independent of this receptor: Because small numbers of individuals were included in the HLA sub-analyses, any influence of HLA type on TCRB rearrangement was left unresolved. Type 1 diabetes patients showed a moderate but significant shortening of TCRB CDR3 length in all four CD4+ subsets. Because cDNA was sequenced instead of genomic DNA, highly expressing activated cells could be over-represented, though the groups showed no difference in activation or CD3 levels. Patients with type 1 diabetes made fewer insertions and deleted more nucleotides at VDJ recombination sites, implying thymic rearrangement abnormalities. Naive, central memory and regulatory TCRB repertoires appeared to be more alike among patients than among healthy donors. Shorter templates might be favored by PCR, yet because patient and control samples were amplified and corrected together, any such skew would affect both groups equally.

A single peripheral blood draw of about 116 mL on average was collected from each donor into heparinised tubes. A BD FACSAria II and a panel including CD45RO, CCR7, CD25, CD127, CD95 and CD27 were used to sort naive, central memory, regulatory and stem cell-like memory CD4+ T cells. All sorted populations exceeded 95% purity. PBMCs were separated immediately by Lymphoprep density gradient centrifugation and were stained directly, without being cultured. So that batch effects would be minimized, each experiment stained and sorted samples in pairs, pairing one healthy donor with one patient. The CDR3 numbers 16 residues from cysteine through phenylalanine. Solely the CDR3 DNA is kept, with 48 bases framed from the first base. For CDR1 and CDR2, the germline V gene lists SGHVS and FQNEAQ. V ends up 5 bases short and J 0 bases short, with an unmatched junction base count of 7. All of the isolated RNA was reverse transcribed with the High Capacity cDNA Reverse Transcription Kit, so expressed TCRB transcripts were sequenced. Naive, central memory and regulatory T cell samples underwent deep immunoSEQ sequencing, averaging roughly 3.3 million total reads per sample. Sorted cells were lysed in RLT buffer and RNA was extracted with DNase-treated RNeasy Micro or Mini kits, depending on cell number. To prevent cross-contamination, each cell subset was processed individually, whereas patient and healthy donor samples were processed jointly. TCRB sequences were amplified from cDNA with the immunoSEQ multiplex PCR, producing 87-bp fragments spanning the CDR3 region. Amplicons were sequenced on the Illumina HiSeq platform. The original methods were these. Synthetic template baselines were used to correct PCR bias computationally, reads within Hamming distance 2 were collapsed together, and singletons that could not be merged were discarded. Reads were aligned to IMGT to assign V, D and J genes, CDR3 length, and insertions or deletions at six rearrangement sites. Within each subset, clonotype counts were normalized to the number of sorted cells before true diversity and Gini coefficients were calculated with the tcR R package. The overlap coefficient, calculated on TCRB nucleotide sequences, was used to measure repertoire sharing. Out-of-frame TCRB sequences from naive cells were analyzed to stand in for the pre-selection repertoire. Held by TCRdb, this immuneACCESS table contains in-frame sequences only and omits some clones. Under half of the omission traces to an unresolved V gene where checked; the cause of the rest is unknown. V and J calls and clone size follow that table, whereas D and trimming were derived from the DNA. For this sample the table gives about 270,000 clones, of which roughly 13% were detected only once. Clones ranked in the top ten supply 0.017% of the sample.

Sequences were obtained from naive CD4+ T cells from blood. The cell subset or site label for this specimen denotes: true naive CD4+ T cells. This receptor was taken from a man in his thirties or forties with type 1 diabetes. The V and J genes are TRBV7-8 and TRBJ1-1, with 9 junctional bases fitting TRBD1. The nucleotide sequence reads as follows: TGTGCCAGCAGCGTCCGGACAGGGGCTATGAACACTGAAGCTTTCTTT. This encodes CASSVRTGAMNTEAFF.